The 14 T cell receptor beta chains below all came from one sample that was sequenced in a study of blood T cell repertoires in COVID-19. Generated by immunoSEQ multiplex PCR, the TCRdb table keeps only in-frame clones and is missing some. The sample consists of roughly 230,000 clones, roughly 84% of them appearing once. The sample was PBMCs or T cells enriched from blood (not recorded which). The receptors originated from a man aged 25 to 45 in a cohort exposed to, infected with or recovered from COVID-19 (not recorded which).

V gene TRBV28 combines with J gene TRBJ1-2, with TRBD1 matching 8 bases. V shed 6 bases, J shed 2 bases, and the junction held 8 bases outside the gene matches. In germline, CDR1 is MDHEN, CDR2 SYDVKM. The CDR3 runs 15 residues. The CDR3 sequence is CASSHRDRSNYGYTF. CDR3 in DNA: TGTGCCAGCAGCCACCGGGACAGGTCAAACTATGGCTACACCTTC.

The CDR3 DNA reads TGTGCCAGCAGTGATTACCGGGAACTGAGGGACTACGAGCAGTACTTC. It is translated as CASSDYRELRDYEQYF. This chain links TRBV6-1 with TRBJ2-7, with D tentatively TRBD2 (5 bases). V was clipped by 3 bases and J by 3 bases, with 18 bases between them. Per germline, CDR1 MNHNS and CDR2 SASEGT. The CDR3 has 16 residues.

The chain is built from TRBV12-3 or TRBV12-4 and TRBJ2-5; D not certain. V was pared by 3 bases and J by 4 bases, with 3 bases between. The CDR3 extends over 11 amino acids. CDR3 region: CASSLRETQYF. CDR3 nucleotide sequence: TGTGCCAGCAGTTTGAGAGAGACCCAGTACTTC.

The chain carries TRBV6-5 and TRBJ2-5; D possibly corresponds to TRBD2 (6 bases). V gave up 10 bases and J gave up 5 bases, with 20 bases separating them. Per the germline V gene, CDR1 is MNHEY and CDR2 is SVGAGI. The length of the CDR3 is 14 residues. CDR3 DNA sequence: TGTGCCACCGAATACAGACTAGTAGGTGAGACCCAGTACTTC. Translating it yields CATEYRLVGETQYF.

V is TRBV7-2 and J is TRBJ1-5; no reliable D call. Trimming cost V 5 bases and J 7 bases, with 12 bases left between them. The CDR3 consists of 13 residues. Germline V CDR1 and CDR2: SGHTA, FQGNSA. The CDR3 loop reads CASSRQSGQPQHF. CDR3 sequence (DNA): TGTGCCAGCAGCCGACAATCGGGGCAGCCCCAGCATTTT. Based on the CDR3 plus reference TRBV7-2 and TRBJ1-5, the full variable domain is GAGVSQSPSNKVTEKGKDVELRCDPISGHTALYWYRQSLGQGLEFLIYFQGNSAPDKSGLPSDRFSAERTGGSVSTLTIQRTQQEDSAVYLCASSRQSGQPQHFGDGTRLSIL.

The chain carries TRBV19 and TRBJ2-6, with 10 positions matching TRBD2. The CDR3 contains 19 residues. Germline V gives CDR1 LNHDA, CDR2 SQIVND (reference sequence). Germline trimming cut 1 base from V and 2 bases from J; bases unmatched to any gene: 8. This CDR3 reads CASSIGVTSGMAGANVLTF. The DNA of the CDR3 is TGTGCCAGTAGTATAGGGGTCACTAGCGGGATGGCTGGGGCCAACGTCCTGACTTTC.

This chain joins TRBV19 and TRBJ2-7, with 7 bases that match TRBD2. The germline gives CDR1 LNHDA, CDR2 SQIVND (reference sequence). CDR3 length: 14 residues. J was trimmed by 4 bases and V by 5 bases; bases with no gene match: 8. The CDR3 coding sequence is TGTGCCAGTAGTCTCGGGGGGTATCGGTACGAGCAGTACTTC. Amino acid sequence: CASSLGGYRYEQYF. Drawing the rest from reference TRBV19 and TRBJ2-7, the complete variable domain is DGGITQSPKYLFRKEGQNVTLSCEQNLNHDAMYWYRQDPGQGLRLIYYSQIVNDFQKGDIAEGYSVSREKKESFPLTVTSAQKNPTAFYLCASSLGGYRYEQYFGPGTRLTVT.

The V gene is TRBV6-5, the J gene TRBJ2-1; 14 nucleotides match TRBD2. CDR3 length equals 14 residues. Germline V gene lookup returns CDR1 MNHEY and CDR2 SVGAGI. V was clipped by 7 bases and J by 10 bases; unmatched bases: 6. CDR3: CASKGTSGSPEQFF. The CDR3 bases are TGTGCCAGCAAGGGGACTAGCGGGAGCCCCGAGCAGTTCTTC.

This clone was recorded a few times. The chain is built from TRBV14 and TRBJ1-3, with TRBD1 as a possible D gene (6 bases). Trimming left V 4 bases short and J 0 bases short, with 13 bases between. Germline assignment: CDR1 SGHDN and CDR2 FVKESK. The CDR3 length is 16 residues. Here the CDR3 reads CASSPGTFGSGNTIYF. CDR3 bases: TGTGCCAGCAGCCCTGGGACATTTGGCTCTGGAAACACCATATATTTT. Full variable domain (remainder filled in from reference TRBV14 and TRBJ1-3): EAGVTQFPSHSVIEKGQTVTLRCDPISGHDNLYWYRRVMGKEIKFLLHFVKESKQDESGMPNNRFLAERTGGTYSTLKVQPAELEDSGVYFCASSPGTFGSGNTIYFGEGSWLTVV.

This clone was picked up one time. The chain recombines TRBV11-2 with TRBJ2-2; TRBD1 aligns across 7 bases. Germline V gene lookup returns CDR1 SGHAT and CDR2 FQNNGV. V was clipped by 1 base and J by 5 bases; unmatched bases: 4. The CDR3 is 15 residues long. Written as DNA, the CDR3 is TGTGCCAGCAGCTTAGGACAGGGCCTTACCGGGGAGCTGTTTTTT. Its translation: CASSLGQGLTGELFF.

V is TRBV4-3 and J is TRBJ2-2; 9 bases align to TRBD1. This CDR3 is 15 amino acids long. Trimming at V came to 4 bases and at J to 5 bases, leaving 5 bases not matched to a gene. Germline CDR1 reads LGHNA; CDR2 reads YSLEER. CDR3 in DNA: TGCGCCAGCAGCCGAGGGACAGGGAGAACCGGGGAGCTGTTTTTT. It codes for CASSRGTGRTGELFF.

This chain joins TRBV27 and TRBJ2-2; 7 nucleotides line up with TRBD1. This CDR3 is built from 14 residues. V shed 6 bases, J shed 7 bases, and the junction held 8 bases outside the gene matches. In germline, CDR1 is MNHEY, CDR2 SMNVEV (reference sequence). CDR3 nucleotide sequence: TGTGCCAGCAGGAAACAGGGGTTCATCGGGGAGCTGTTTTTT. This translates into CASRKQGFIGELFF.

On this clone itself: Other DNA sequences from this sample encode an identical CDR3 as well. The V gene is TRBV28, the J gene TRBJ2-7, with D unclear. The CDR3 has 11 amino acids. CDR1 MDHEN and CDR2 SYDVKM come from the germline V gene. Trimming removed 5 bases from V and 2 bases from J, with 4 bases in between. The CDR3 sequence is CASSPTYEQYF. In DNA form, the CDR3 reads TGTGCCAGCAGTCCCACCTACGAGCAGTACTTC.

The genes are TRBV19 and TRBJ1-5, with 9 bases fitting TRBD1. CDR1 LNHDA and CDR2 SQIVND come from the germline V gene (reference sequence). V lost 7 bases, J lost 6 bases, and 10 bases stayed unmatched. CDR3 length: 15 amino acids. The CDR3 nucleotides are TGTGCCAGTACCGAGACAGGGGGAGGCGGTCAGCCCCAGCATTTT. Translated: CASTETGGGGQPQHF. The full variable domain, in which reference TRBV19 and TRBJ1-5 provide the parts outside the CDR3, is DGGITQSPKYLFRKEGQNVTLSCEQNLNHDAMYWYRQDPGQGLRLIYYSQIVNDFQKGDIAEGYSVSREKKESFPLTVTSAQKNPTAFYLCASTETGGGGQPQHFGDGTRLSIL.